This T cell receptor beta chain came from a study of shared clonotypes between healthy human individuals. Overall study context: Donors consisted of two women and a few men between 18 and 49.

This clone was seen a single time. The input for sorted-subset replicate PCRs was approximately 200 ng DNA, about 30,000 T cell genomes. Libraries were prepared by immunoSEQ multiplex PCR; TCRdb keeps only in-frame clonotypes and omits some of them. The sample lists more than 1,200,000 clones; around 98.5% were seen once. CDR1 and CDR2 from the germline V gene are LNHNV and YYDKDF (reference sequence). The V and J ends lost 5 bases and 0 bases respectively, with 8 bases between them. This CDR3 region has 14 residues. The sequencing input was naive CD4+ T cells sorted from blood. Subset described: CD45RA+ positively selected. This TCR came from a man in his thirties or forties in good health. V and J are TRBV15 and TRBJ2-1; D not resolved. The CDR3 coding sequence is TGTGCCACCAGCCTTACGAGCTCCTACAATGAGCAGTTCTTC. This codes for CATSLTSSYNEQFF. Together with reference TRBV15 and TRBJ2-1, the CDR3 gives the full variable domain: DAMVIQNPRYQVTQFGKPVTLSCSQTLNHNVMYWYQQKSSQAPKLLFHYYDKDFNNEADTPDNFQSRRPNTSFCFLDIRSPGLGDTAMYLCATSLTSSYNEQFFGPGTRLTVL.